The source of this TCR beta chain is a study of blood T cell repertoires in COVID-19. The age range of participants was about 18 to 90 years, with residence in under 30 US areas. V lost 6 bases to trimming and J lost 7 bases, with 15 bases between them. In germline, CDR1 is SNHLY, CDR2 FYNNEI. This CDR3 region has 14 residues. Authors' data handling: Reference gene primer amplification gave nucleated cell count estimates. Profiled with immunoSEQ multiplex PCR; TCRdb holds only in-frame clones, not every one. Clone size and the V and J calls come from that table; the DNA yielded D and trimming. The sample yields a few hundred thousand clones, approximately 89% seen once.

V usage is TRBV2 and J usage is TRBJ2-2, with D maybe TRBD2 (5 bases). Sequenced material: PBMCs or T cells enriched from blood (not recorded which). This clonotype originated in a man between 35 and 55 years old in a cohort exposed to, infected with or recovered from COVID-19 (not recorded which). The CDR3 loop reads CASRGSGGGGELFF. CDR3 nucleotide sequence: TGTGCCAGCAGGGGGAGCGGAGGAGGCGGGGAGCTGTTTTTT.